These 19 T cell receptor beta chains originate from one sample sequenced in a study of CD8 T cells in Susac syndrome. With random hexamers, about 0.5 to 1 ug RNA was reverse transcribed. Each CDR3 protein is one row after TCRdb ran MiXCR on the immunoSEQ multiplex PCR reads. The sample shows roughly 200,000 distinct CDR3 sequences, around 95% of them seen only once. Sequencing used CD4+ T cells from PBMCs. The receptors originated from a human donor with multiple sclerosis.

V is TRBV20-1 and J is TRBJ1-2; perhaps TRBD1 as D (6 bases). The CDR3 runs to 12 residues. V was trimmed by 5 bases and J by 3 bases, leaving 10 bases between them. Per the germline V gene, CDR1 is DFQATT and CDR2 is SNEGSKA (reference sequence). As DNA, the CDR3 is TGCAGTGCTTACAGGGTCGACTATGGCTACACCTTC. Protein product: CSAYRVDYGYTF.

The rearrangement links TRBV30 to TRBJ2-5; maybe TRBD1 (6 bases). The CDR3 covers 14 residues. Trimming removed 5 bases from V and 0 bases from J, with 13 bases in between. Germline values: CDR1 GTSNPN, CDR2 SVGIG (reference sequence). The CDR3 here is CAWDKQGYQETQYF. Written as DNA, the CDR3 is TGTGCCTGGGACAAACAGGGTTACCAAGAGACCCAGTACTTC.

This clonotype was detected once. V and J are TRBV7-2 and TRBJ2-1; 8 bases are a match to TRBD1. Trimming cost V 4 bases and J 6 bases; bases outside gene matches: 8. The CDR3 runs to 15 residues. Germline loops: CDR1 SGHTA, CDR2 FQGNSA. The CDR3 loop reads CASSSRDRRFNEQFF. The CDR3 region has the DNA TGTGCCAGCAGCTCCCGGGACAGGAGATTCAATGAGCAGTTCTTC.

The rearrangement joins TRBV18 to TRBJ2-7; TRBD2 matches 7 bases. In germline, CDR1 is KGHSH, CDR2 LQKENI. The junction had 4 bases not matched to a gene; V was cut back by 3 bases and J by 2 bases. The CDR3 contains 14 residues. The DNA of the CDR3 is TGTGCCAGCTCACCCCCGGGGGGAACCTACGAGCAGTACTTC. Protein: CASSPPGGTYEQYF.

This clonotype was observed a single time. This rearrangement joins TRBV20-1 to TRBJ2-3, with TRBD2 matching over 9 bases. With 2 bases clipped from V and 2 bases from J, the junction kept 8 bases outside the gene matches. The CDR3 has 16 residues. Germline V lookup: CDR1 DFQATT, CDR2 SNEGSKA (reference sequence). Here the CDR3 reads CSARLTTSGVTDTQYF. The CDR3 coding sequence is TGCAGTGCTAGATTAACGACTAGCGGTGTCACAGATACGCAGTATTTT.

V is TRBV2 and J is TRBJ2-1, with unresolved D. The CDR3 is made up of 14 amino acids. The germline gives CDR1 SNHLY, CDR2 FYNNEI. V was shortened by 1 base and J by 4 bases, with 8 bases between the two germline ends. The CDR3 protein is CASSEGIGYNEQFF. The CDR3 DNA reads as TGTGCCAGCAGTGAAGGGATAGGATACAATGAGCAGTTCTTC.

This rearrangement joins TRBV20-1 to TRBJ1-1; no firm D call. Trimming removed 2 bases from V and 1 base from J, with 14 bases in between. CDR1 DFQATT and CDR2 SNEGSKA come from the germline V gene (reference sequence). CDR3 size: 15 residues. CDR3 nucleotides: TGCAGTGCTAGAAGTTCGGTCAGGAGGAACACTGAAGCTTTCTTT. This sequence encodes CSARSSVRRNTEAFF.

For the CDR3, the DNA is TGTGCCAGCAGCCAAGATGTGGTAGCAGATACGCAGTATTTT. Translated: CASSQDVVADTQYF. This chain uses TRBV3-1 with TRBJ2-3; D is ambiguous. Trimming took off 0 bases at V and 4 bases at J, with 8 bases between the two ends. From germline, CDR1 is LGHDT and CDR2 YNNKEL (reference sequence). This CDR3 has 14 residues.

This rearrangement joins TRBV7-2 to TRBJ2-2, with D possibly matching TRBD1 (6 bases). Trimming shortened V by 5 bases and J by 3 bases, and 10 bases separated the two germline ends. From germline, CDR1 is SGHTA and CDR2 FQGNSA. This CDR3 spans 14 amino acids. In DNA form, the CDR3 reads TGTGCCAGCAGCCTCGGACAGCACACCGGGGAGCTGTTTTTT. Translating it yields CASSLGQHTGELFF.

The chain combines TRBV7-9 with TRBJ1-5, with a weak D call TRBD1 (5 bases). V dropped 0 bases and J dropped 4 bases, with 10 bases sitting between them. The germline V gene has CDR1 SEHNR and CDR2 FQNEAQ (reference sequence). This CDR3 region has 15 residues. The CDR3 DNA reads as TGTGCCAGCAGCTTAGCGGGCAGGGAGAATCAGCCCCAGCATTTT. It is translated as CASSLAGRENQPQHF.

The rearrangement uses TRBV19 and TRBJ2-1; 8 nucleotides line up with TRBD1. Germline values: CDR1 LNHDA, CDR2 SQIVND (reference sequence). V lost 4 bases and J lost 3; bases outside the gene matches: 8. The CDR3 is 16 amino acids. The CDR3 loop is CASSNPDRVVYNEQFF. CDR3 bases: TGTGCCAGTAGTAATCCGGACAGGGTCGTCTACAATGAGCAGTTCTTC.

This chain connects TRBV29-1 to TRBJ1-1; the D gene is possibly TRBD1 (6 bases). The CDR3 sequence is 12 residues long. The germline CDR1 and CDR2 sequences are SQVTM and ANQGSEA. V gave up 7 bases and J gave up 3 bases, with 12 bases separating them. CDR3 nucleotides: TGCAGCGCCCTCAGGGGCGACACTGAAGCTTTCTTT. Its translation: CSALRGDTEAFF.

The CDR3 spells CASSLSSTVGELFF. The CDR3 bases are TGTGCCAGCAGCTTGTCTTCCACTGTCGGGGAGCTGTTTTTT. The gene calls are TRBV7-3 and TRBJ2-2; D unclear. The germline gives CDR1 SGHTA, CDR2 FQGTGA. This CDR3 comprises 14 residues. Trimming took off 3 bases at V and 7 bases at J, with 12 bases between the two ends.

The chain links TRBV20-1 to TRBJ2-3, with TRBD2 matching over 8 bases. Germline CDR1 reads DFQATT; CDR2 reads SNEGSKA (reference sequence). The CDR3 is 16 amino acids. V lost 1 base, J lost 2 bases, and 8 bases stayed unmatched. CDR3 nucleotides: TGCAGTGCTAGAGTGTTGGCGGGGGGATTCACAGATACGCAGTATTTT. Protein product: CSARVLAGGFTDTQYF.

This chain joins TRBV30 and TRBJ1-2, with 10 positions matching TRBD1. V lost 3 bases to trimming and J lost 3 bases; unmatched junction nucleotides: 4. Germline CDR1 reads GTSNPN; CDR2 reads SVGIG (reference sequence). The length of the CDR3 is 14 residues. DNA of the CDR3: TGTGCCTGGAGAAGAGGGACAGGGGACTATGGCTACACCTTC. Translated, it gives CAWRRGTGDYGYTF.

The rearrangement joins TRBV29-1 to TRBJ2-3; 9 bases are shared with TRBD2. The J segment lost 1 base and the V segment lost 1 base, leaving 12 bases of the junction unmatched. The length of the CDR3 is 18 residues. CDR1 and CDR2 from the germline V gene are SQVTM and ANQGSEA. The chain's CDR3 is CSVEGGNRGGARTDTQYF. The CDR3 DNA follows: TGCAGCGTTGAAGGTGGGAATCGCGGGGGGGCCCGCACAGATACGCAGTATTTT.

The rearrangement uses TRBV20-1 and TRBJ2-1; TRBD2 might be the D (5 bases). The CDR3 has 17 amino acids. V lost 4 bases, J lost 0 bases, and 19 bases lay in between. Germline CDR1 DFQATT, CDR2 SNEGSKA (reference sequence). CDR3 DNA: TGCAGTGCTACCTTTCTCGGACTTCGCAGCTCCTACAATGAGCAGTTCTTC. It is translated as CSATFLGLRSSYNEQFF.

The chain employs TRBV6-2 or TRBV6-3 and TRBJ2-1; TRBD2 might be the D (6 bases). CDR1 and CDR2 from the germline V gene are MNHEY and SVGEGT. The V gene lost 8 bases and the J gene lost 1 base, with 12 bases spanning the gap. The CDR3 spans 14 residues. The CDR3 nucleotides read TGTGCCAGCCTTATGGACTATTCCTACAATGAGCAGTTCTTC. Translated: CASLMDYSYNEQFF.

V gene TRBV25-1 combines with J gene TRBJ2-2; no clear D. CDR1 and CDR2 (germline): MGHDK, SYGVNS. The CDR3 consists of 12 residues. Deletions cut 2 bases from V and 10 bases from J, with 8 bases between. In DNA form, the CDR3 reads TGTGCCAGCAGTGAAGGGTACGAGGAGCTGTTTTTT. As protein: CASSEGYEELFF.